Described below is a single TCR beta chain sequence and its context. No antigen is known for it. The data are from a study of CD8+CD57+ T cells in acquired aplastic anemia. Study conclusions and caveats: Between the patient and control groups, CD8+ Simpson's diversity did not differ significantly. Between patients and controls, around 27 CD8+ CDR3 sequences were found in common.

The germline gives CDR1 ENHRY, CDR2 SYGVKD. The CDR3 length is 13 residues. V lost 7 bases to trimming and J lost 2 bases, with 10 bases between them. Selection for sequencing was limited to patients who had shown CD8+CD57+ cell expansion by flow cytometry. Each patient carried a diagnosis of severe acquired aplastic anemia. Blood came from patients not yet given any therapy. Genomic DNA, the template, was used for profiling of the TCR beta VDJ and CDR3. One entry per CDR3 protein results from TCRdb running MiXCR on the reads. The top ten hold about 1.7% of the sample, which has 190,000 or so distinct CDR3 sequences, about half seen once.

The material sequenced was sorted CD4+, CD8+, or CD8+CD57+ T cells (not recorded which) from PBMCs. J is TRBJ2-3 and V is TRBV10-3, with a possible D match to TRBD1 (5 bases). This clonotype was sampled from a human donor with aplastic anemia. The CDR3 nucleotides read TGTGCCATCAACCAGGGTGACACAGATACGCAGTATTTT. Residues: CAINQGDTDTQYF.